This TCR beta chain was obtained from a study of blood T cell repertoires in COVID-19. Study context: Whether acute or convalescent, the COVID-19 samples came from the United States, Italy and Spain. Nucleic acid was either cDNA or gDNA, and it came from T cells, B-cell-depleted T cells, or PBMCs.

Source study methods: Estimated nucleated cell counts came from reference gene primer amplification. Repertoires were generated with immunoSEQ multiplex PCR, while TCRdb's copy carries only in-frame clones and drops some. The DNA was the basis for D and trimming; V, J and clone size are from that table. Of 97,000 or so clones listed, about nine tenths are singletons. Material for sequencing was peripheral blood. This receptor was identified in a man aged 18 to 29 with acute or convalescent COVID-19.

The CDR3 sequence is CASSLAYGQGTEAFF. The DNA of the CDR3 is TGCGCCAGCAGCTTGGCGTATGGACAGGGCACTGAAGCTTTCTTT. The J gene is TRBJ1-1, the V gene TRBV5-1, with 8 bases that match TRBD1. The germline gives CDR1 SGHRS, CDR2 YFSETQ. V shed 0 bases, J shed 4 bases, and the junction held 5 bases outside the gene matches. The CDR3 has 15 residues.